Following are 17 T cell receptor beta chains from one sample sequenced in a study of OX40 agonist ivuxolimab in advanced cancers. TCRdb keeps only in-frame clones here, not all; method: immunoSEQ multiplex PCR. The data show around 17,000 clones, 92% seen once. The input for sequencing was CD4+ or CD8+ T cells sorted from blood, taken in a trial of the OX40 agonist ivuxolimab. Source of these receptors: an adult with an advanced solid tumor such as melanoma, head and neck, liver or kidney cancer.

CDR3 protein: CASSTGLANTGELFF. For the CDR3, the DNA is TGTGCCAGCAGCACGGGACTAGCGAACACCGGGGAGCTGTTTTTT. The chain uses TRBV5-4 and TRBJ2-2; 8 bases match TRBD2. After removal of 4 bases from V and 0 bases from J, the junction contained 2 bases not matched to a gene. The germline V gene encodes CDR1 SGHNT and CDR2 YYREEE (reference sequence). The CDR3 has 15 residues.

This chain uses TRBV5-8 with TRBJ2-1; D is uncertain. The V gene's germline CDR1 is SGHTS and CDR2 YDEGEE. Trimming removed 2 bases from V and 7 bases from J, with 16 bases in between. The CDR3 runs 15 residues. The CDR3 DNA is TGTGCCAGCAGCTTTTCCAGCAATTTGGGAAATGAGCAGTTCTTC. Its translation: CASSFSSNLGNEQFF.

The chain joins TRBV6-1 to TRBJ2-2; 8 bases align to TRBD1. Trimming removed 4 bases from V and 1 base from J; junction bases left unmatched: 2. This CDR3 region has 15 residues. Germline values: CDR1 MNHNS, CDR2 SASEGT. The chain's CDR3 is CASSAGTGNTGELFF. DNA for the CDR3: TGTGCCAGCAGTGCCGGGACAGGGAACACCGGGGAGCTGTTTTTT.

The chain uses TRBV27 and TRBJ2-5; D call uncertain. Germline V lookup: CDR1 MNHEY, CDR2 SMNVEV (reference sequence). The length of the CDR3 is 12 residues. Trimming stripped 0 bases from V and 4 bases from J, with 3 bases between. In nucleotides, the CDR3 is TGTGCCAGCAGTTTATCTGGAGAGACCCAGTACTTC. Its protein product is CASSLSGETQYF.

The rearrangement links TRBV9 to TRBJ2-7; the D is unclear. Germline V lookup: CDR1 SGDLS, CDR2 YYNGEE. The V end was cut by 4 bases, the J end by 3 bases, with 8 bases between. The CDR3 spans 12 residues. CDR3 protein: CASSYSDYEQYF. The CDR3, as DNA: TGTGCCAGCAGCTATTCGGACTACGAGCAGTACTTC. The variable domain in full, with the rest retrieved from reference TRBV9 and TRBJ2-7, is DSGVTQTPKHLITATGQRVTLRCSPRSGDLSVYWYQQSLDQGLQFLIQYYNGEERAKGNILERFSAQQFPDLHSELNLSSLELGDSALYFCASSYSDYEQYFGPGTRLTVT.

The chain carries TRBV28 and TRBJ1-4; D is uncertain. Germline V lookup: CDR1 MDHEN, CDR2 SYDVKM. The CDR3 is made up of 13 amino acids. With 3 bases removed from V and 2 bases from J, the gap between germline ends came to 4 bases. Written as DNA, the CDR3 is TGTGCCAGCAGTTTTTCGACTAATGAAAAACTGTTTTTT. As protein: CASSFSTNEKLFF.

Concerning this clone itself: This same CDR3 is encoded by further DNA sequences in the sample. The gene calls are TRBV5-1 and TRBJ1-1; tentative D call: TRBD1 (6 bases). Germline V gene lookup returns CDR1 SGHRS and CDR2 YFSETQ. The CDR3 covers 13 residues. V lost 2 bases and J 1 base, leaving 6 bases between the germline ends. The CDR3: CASSLGGNTEAFF. In DNA form, the CDR3 reads TGCGCCAGCAGCTTAGGGGGGAACACTGAAGCTTTCTTT.

The gene calls are TRBV6-1 and TRBJ2-7; tentatively, D is TRBD1 (6 bases). The DNA end lines up better with TRBJ2-5; the J call may be wrong. Germline-derived CDR1 and CDR2 are MNHNS and SASEGT. The length of the CDR3 is 16 residues. CDR3 nucleotides: TGTGCCAGCAGTGAAGTTATCGGCAGGGGCTTGGGGACCCAGTACTTC. Encoded protein: CASSEVIGRGLGTQYF.

The chain carries TRBV28 and TRBJ2-1, with 7 nucleotides matching TRBD1. Losses at the gene ends were 6 bases for V and 6 bases for J; bases not matched to a gene: 14. Germline lookup yields CDR1 MDHEN and CDR2 SYDVKM. This CDR3 contains 16 residues. Here the CDR3 reads CASSTNRGHLLNEQFF. The CDR3 bases are TGTGCCAGCAGCACTAACAGGGGTCACCTTCTCAATGAGCAGTTCTTC.

The chain joins TRBV19 to TRBJ2-3; 9 nucleotides match TRBD1. J was trimmed by 0 bases and V by 9 bases; bases with no gene match: 7. Germline CDR1 is LNHDA and CDR2 is SQIVND (reference sequence). The CDR3 has 15 residues. The CDR3 bases are TGTGCCAGCGCTCCGGGACAGGGTAGCACAGATACGCAGTATTTT. This codes for CASAPGQGSTDTQYF.

This rearrangement joins TRBV2 to TRBJ1-1; 9 bases map to TRBD1. The V segment lost 6 bases and the J segment 2 bases; nucleotides outside the gene matches: 7. Germline values: CDR1 SNHLY, CDR2 FYNNEI. The CDR3 sequence is 15 residues long. CDR3 sequence reads: CASREQGAYNTEAFF. CDR3 coding DNA: TGTGCCAGCAGGGAACAGGGGGCATACAACACTGAAGCTTTCTTT.

J is TRBJ2-2 and V is TRBV2, with TRBD1 matching over 7 bases. J lost 1 base, V lost 4 bases, and 24 bases had no gene match. Germline CDR1 is SNHLY and CDR2 is FYNNEI. The CDR3 sequence is 22 residues long. CDR3: CASSVPRTFHVGTDLNTGELFF. The CDR3 nucleotides read TGTGCCAGCAGTGTCCCTCGGACATTCCATGTCGGGACAGATTTGAACACCGGGGAGCTGTTTTTT.

This clone was recorded only once. CDR3 nucleotide sequence: TGCGCCAGCAGCCAGGGTGGGGGAGAAGAAGCTTTCTTT. This codes for CASSQGGGEEAFF. The chain employs TRBV4-1 and TRBJ1-1; D might be TRBD1 (5 bases). The germline V gene has CDR1 MGHRA and CDR2 YSYEKL. The V gene lost 3 bases and the J gene lost 8 bases, with 13 bases spanning the gap. The CDR3 is made up of 13 amino acids.

The chain carries TRBV11-3 and TRBJ2-7, with D perhaps TRBD1 (5 bases). Germline V gene data show CDR1 as SGHNT and CDR2 as YENEEA. Trimming pared 6 bases from V and 3 bases from J, leaving 12 bases between. The CDR3 contains 13 residues. CDR3 amino acids: CASSPHDSYEQYF. CDR3 bases: TGTGCCAGCAGTCCCCACGACAGCTACGAGCAGTACTTC.

The chain combines TRBV7-3 with TRBJ2-1, with a tentative D call TRBD2 (5 bases). Germline-derived CDR1 and CDR2 are SGHTA and FQGTGA. V dropped 3 bases and J dropped 0 bases, with 15 bases sitting between them. The CDR3 is made up of 17 amino acids. CDR3 in amino acids: CASSFIRGKSSYNEQFF. The CDR3 region has the DNA TGTGCCAGCAGCTTCATCCGGGGAAAAAGCTCCTACAATGAGCAGTTCTTC.

This chain connects TRBV5-1 to TRBJ1-3; D remains ambiguous. V lost 3 bases and J 0 bases, leaving 10 bases between the germline ends. Per germline, CDR1 SGHRS and CDR2 YFSETQ. The CDR3 runs 15 residues. CDR3 nucleotide sequence: TGCGCCAGCAGCTCCCAACAGAACTCTGGAAACACCATATATTTT. This sequence encodes CASSSQQNSGNTIYF.

The CDR3 spells CASSIGRSGELFF. The CDR3 nucleotides read TGTGCCAGCAGCATAGGGCGTTCCGGGGAGCTGTTTTTT. V gene TRBV5-6 combines with J gene TRBJ2-2; no clear D gene. CDR3 size: 13 residues. In germline, CDR1 is SGHDT, CDR2 YYEEEE. Trimming shortened V by 4 bases and J by 6 bases, and 10 bases separated the two germline ends.